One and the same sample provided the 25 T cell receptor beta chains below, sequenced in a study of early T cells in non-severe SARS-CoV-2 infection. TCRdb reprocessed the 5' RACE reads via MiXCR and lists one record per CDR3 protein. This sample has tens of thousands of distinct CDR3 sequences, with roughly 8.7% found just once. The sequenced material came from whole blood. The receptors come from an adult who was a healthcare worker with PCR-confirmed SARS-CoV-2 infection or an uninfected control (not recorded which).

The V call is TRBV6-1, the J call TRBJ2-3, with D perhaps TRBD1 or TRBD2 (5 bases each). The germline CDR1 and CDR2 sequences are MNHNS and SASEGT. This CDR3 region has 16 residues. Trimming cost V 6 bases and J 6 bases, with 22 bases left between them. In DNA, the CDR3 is TGTGCCAGCAGGGTTAACCCATGGGGGAGAGGGGATACGCAGTATTTT. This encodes CASRVNPWGRGDTQYF.

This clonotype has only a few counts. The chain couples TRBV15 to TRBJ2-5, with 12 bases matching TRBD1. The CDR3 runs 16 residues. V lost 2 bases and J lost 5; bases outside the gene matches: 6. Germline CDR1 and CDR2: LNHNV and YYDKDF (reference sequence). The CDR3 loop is CATSRPGQGALETQYF. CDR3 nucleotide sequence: TGTGCCACCAGCAGACCGGGACAGGGGGCGTTGGAGACCCAGTACTTC.

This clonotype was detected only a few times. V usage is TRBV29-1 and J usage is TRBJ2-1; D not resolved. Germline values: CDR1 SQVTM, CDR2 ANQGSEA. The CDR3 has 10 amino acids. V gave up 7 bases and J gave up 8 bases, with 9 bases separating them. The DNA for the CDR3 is TGCAGCGCCAGCCGTGATGAGCAGTTCTTC. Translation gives CSASRDEQFF.

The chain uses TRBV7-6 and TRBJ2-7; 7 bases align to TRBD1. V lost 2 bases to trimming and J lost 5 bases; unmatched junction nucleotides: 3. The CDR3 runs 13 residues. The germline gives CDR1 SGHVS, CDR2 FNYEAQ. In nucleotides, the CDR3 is TGTGCCAGCAGCTTATACAGGGGAAACGAGCAGTACTTC. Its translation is CASSLYRGNEQYF.

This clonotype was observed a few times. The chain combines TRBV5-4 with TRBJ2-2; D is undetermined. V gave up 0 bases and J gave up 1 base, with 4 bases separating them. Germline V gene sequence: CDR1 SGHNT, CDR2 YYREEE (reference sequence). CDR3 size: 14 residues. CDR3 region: CASSLEENTGELFF. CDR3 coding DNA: TGTGCCAGCAGCTTGGAGGAGAACACCGGGGAGCTGTTTTTT.

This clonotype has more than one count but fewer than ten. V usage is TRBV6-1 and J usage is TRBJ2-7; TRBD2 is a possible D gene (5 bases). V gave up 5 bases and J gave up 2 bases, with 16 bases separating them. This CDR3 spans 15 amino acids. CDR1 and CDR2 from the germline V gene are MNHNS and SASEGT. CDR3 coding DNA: TGTGCCAGCAGTCACCTTGCTAGCAGCCCCTACGAGCAGTACTTC. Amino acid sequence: CASSHLASSPYEQYF.

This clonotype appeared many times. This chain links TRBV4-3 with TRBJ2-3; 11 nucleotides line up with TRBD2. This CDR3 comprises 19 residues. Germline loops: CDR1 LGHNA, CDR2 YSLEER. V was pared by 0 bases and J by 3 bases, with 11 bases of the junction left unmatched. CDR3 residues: CASSQDDSRTSGRTDTQYF. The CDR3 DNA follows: TGCGCCAGCAGCCAAGATGACTCTCGCACTAGCGGGAGAACAGATACGCAGTATTTT.

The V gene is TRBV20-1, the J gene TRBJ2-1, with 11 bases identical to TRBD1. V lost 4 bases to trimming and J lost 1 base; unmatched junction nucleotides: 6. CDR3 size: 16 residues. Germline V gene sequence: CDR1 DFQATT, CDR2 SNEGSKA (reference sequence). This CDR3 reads CSAIGQGARSYNEQFF. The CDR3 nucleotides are TGCAGTGCTATTGGACAGGGGGCGAGATCCTACAATGAGCAGTTCTTC.

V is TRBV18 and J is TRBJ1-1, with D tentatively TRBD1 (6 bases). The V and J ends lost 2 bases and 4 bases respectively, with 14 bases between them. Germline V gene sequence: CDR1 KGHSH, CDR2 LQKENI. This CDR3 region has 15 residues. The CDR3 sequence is CASSPTRTGSTEAFF. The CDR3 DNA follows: TGTGCCAGCTCACCAACCCGTACAGGGAGCACTGAAGCTTTCTTT. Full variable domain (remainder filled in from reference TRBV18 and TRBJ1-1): NAGVMQNPRHLVRRRGQEARLRCSPMKGHSHVYWYRQLPEEGLKFMVYLQKENIIDESGMPKERFSAEFPKEGPSILRIQQVVRGDSAAYFCASSPTRTGSTEAFFGQGTRLTVV.

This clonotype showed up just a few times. The CDR3 nucleotides read TGTGCCATCACCAAGGACAGGCGCGAGCAGTACTTC. Encoded protein: CAITKDRREQYF. The chain carries TRBV10-3 and TRBJ2-7, with TRBD1 matching over 7 bases. CDR1 is ENHRY, CDR2 SYGVKD, per germline. The CDR3 is made up of 12 amino acids. V dropped 7 bases and J dropped 6; count of bases not matched to a gene: 6.

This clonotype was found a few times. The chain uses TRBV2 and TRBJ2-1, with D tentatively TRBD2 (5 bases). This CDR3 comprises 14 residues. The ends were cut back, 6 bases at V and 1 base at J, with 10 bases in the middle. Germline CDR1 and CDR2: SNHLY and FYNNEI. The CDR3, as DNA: TGTGCCAGCAGCTTACTAGTTTCCTACAATGAGCAGTTCTTC. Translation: CASSLLVSYNEQFF.

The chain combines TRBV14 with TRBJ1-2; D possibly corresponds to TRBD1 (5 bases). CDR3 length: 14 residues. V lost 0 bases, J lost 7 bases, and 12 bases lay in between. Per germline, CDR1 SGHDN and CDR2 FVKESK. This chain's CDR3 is CASSQERGRGGYTF. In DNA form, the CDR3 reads TGTGCCAGCAGCCAAGAGAGGGGAAGAGGTGGCTACACCTTC.

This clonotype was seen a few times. CDR3 in amino acids: CASSQNVGDNEQFF. CDR3 nucleotide sequence: TGTGCCAGCAGCCAAAACGTGGGGGACAATGAGCAGTTCTTC. This chain links TRBV3-1 with TRBJ2-1; D tentatively fits TRBD1 or TRBD2 (5 bases each). The CDR3 consists of 14 residues. Trimming removed 2 bases at V and 5 bases at J, with 10 bases between. Germline assignment: CDR1 LGHDT and CDR2 YNNKEL (reference sequence).

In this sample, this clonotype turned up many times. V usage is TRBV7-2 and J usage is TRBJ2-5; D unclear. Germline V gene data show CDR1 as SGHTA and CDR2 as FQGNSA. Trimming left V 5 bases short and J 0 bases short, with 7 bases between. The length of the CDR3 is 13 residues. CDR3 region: CASSLPNQETQYF. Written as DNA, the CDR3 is TGTGCCAGCAGCCTCCCGAACCAAGAGACCCAGTACTTC.

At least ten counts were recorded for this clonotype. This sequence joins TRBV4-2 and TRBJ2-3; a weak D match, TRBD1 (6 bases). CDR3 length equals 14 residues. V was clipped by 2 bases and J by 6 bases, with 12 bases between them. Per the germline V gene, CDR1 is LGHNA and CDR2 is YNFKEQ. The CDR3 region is CASSQRTGYDTQYF. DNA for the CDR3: TGTGCCAGCAGCCAACGTACAGGGTACGATACGCAGTATTTT.

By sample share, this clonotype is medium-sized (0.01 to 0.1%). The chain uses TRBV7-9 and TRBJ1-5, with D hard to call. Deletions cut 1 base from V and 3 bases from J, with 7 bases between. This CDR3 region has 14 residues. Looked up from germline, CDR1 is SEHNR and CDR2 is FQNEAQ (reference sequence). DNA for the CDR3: TGTGCCAGCAGCTTAGGAGGCGACAATCAGCCCCAGCATTTT. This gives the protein CASSLGGDNQPQHF. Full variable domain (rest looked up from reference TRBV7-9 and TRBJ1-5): DTGVSQNPRHKITKRGQNVTFRCDPISEHNRLYWYRQTLGQGPEFLTYFQNEAQLEKSRLLSDRFSAERPKGSFSTLEIQRTEQGDSAMYLCASSLGGDNQPQHFGDGTRLSIL.

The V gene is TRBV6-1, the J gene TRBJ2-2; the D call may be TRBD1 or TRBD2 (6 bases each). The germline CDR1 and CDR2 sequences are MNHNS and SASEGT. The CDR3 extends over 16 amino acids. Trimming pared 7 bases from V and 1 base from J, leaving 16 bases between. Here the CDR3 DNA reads TGTGCCAGCACTCCAGAGGGGGGACAGAACACCGGGGAGCTGTTTTTT. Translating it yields CASTPEGGQNTGELFF.

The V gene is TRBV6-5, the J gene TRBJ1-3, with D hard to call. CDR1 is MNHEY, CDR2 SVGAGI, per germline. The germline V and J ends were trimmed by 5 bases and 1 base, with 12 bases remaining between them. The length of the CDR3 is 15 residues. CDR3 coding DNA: TGTGCCAGCAGTCCTGGAGTCGGTTCTGGAAACACCATATATTTT. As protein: CASSPGVGSGNTIYF.

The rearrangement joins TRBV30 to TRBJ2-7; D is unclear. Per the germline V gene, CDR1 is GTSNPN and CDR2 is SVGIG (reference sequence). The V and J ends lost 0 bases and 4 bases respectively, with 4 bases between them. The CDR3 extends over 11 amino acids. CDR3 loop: CAWSVGYEQYF. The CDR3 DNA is TGTGCCTGGAGTGTAGGTTACGAGCAGTACTTC. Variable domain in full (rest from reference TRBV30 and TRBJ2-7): SQTIHQWPATLVQPVGSPLSLECTVEGTSNPNLYWYRQAAGRGLQLLFYSVGIGQISSEVPQNLSASRPQDRQFILSSKKLLLSDSGFYLCAWSVGYEQYFGPGTRLTVT.

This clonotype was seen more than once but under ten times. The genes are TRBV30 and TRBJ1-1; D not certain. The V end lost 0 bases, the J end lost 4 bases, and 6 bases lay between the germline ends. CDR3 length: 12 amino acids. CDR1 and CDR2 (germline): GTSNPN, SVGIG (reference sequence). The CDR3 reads CAWSVPRTEAFF. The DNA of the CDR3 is TGTGCCTGGAGTGTACCCCGCACTGAAGCTTTCTTT.

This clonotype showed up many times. CDR3 coding DNA: TGTGCCAGCAGACAGGGATCCAATGAAAAACTGTTTTTT. Translation gives CASRQGSNEKLFF. The rearrangement uses TRBV7-9 and TRBJ1-4; possibly TRBD1 for D (6 bases). V was shortened by 6 bases and J by 5 bases, with 10 bases between the two germline ends. The CDR3 consists of 13 residues. The germline V gene has CDR1 SEHNR and CDR2 FQNEAQ (reference sequence).

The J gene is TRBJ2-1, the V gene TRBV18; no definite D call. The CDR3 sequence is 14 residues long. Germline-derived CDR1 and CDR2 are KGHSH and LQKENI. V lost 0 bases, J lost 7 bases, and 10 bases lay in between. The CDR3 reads CASSPPYASNEQFF. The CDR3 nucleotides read TGTGCCAGCTCACCACCGTACGCTTCAAATGAGCAGTTCTTC.

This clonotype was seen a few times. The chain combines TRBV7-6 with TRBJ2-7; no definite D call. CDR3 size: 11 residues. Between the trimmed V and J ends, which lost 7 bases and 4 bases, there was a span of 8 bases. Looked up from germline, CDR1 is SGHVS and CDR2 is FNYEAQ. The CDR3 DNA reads TGTGCCAGCACCTGTGAGTACGAGCAGTACTTC. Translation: CASTCEYEQYF.

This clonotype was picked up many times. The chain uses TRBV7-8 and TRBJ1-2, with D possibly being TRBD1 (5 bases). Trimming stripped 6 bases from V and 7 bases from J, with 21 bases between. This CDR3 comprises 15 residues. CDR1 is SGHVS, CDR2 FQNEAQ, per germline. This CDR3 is CASSPFTQVGTGYTF. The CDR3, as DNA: TGTGCCAGCAGTCCTTTTACACAGGTTGGGACTGGCTACACCTTC.

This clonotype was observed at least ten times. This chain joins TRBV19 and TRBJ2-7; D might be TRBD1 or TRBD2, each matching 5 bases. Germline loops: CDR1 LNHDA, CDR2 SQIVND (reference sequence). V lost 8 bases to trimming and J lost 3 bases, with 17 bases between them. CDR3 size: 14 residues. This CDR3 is CASGAGIGSYEQYF. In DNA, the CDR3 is TGTGCCAGTGGGGCCGGGATTGGAAGCTACGAGCAGTACTTC.